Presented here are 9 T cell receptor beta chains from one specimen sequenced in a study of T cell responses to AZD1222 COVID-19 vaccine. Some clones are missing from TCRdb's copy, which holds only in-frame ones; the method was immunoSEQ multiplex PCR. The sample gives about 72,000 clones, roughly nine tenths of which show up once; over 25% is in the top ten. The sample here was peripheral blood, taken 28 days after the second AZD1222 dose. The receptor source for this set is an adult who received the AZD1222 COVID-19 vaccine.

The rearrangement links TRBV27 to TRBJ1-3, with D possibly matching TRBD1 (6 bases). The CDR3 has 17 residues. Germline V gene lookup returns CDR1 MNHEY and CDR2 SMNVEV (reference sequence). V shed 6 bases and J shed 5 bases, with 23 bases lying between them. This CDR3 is CASSPGEVQEPRNTIYF. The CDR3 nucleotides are TGTGCCAGCAGCCCAGGGGAGGTGCAGGAACCCCGAAACACCATATATTTT.

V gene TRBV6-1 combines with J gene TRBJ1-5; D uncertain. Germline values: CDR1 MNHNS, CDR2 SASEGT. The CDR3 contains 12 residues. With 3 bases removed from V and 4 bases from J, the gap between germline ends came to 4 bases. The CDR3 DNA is TGTGCCAGCAGTGAGGGGAATCAGCCCCAGCATTTT. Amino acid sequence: CASSEGNQPQHF.

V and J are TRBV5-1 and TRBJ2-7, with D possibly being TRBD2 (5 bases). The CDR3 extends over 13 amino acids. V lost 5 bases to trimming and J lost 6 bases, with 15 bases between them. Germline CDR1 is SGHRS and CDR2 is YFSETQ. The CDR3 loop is CASSREGDFEQYF. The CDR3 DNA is TGCGCCAGCAGTAGAGAGGGAGATTTCGAGCAGTACTTC.

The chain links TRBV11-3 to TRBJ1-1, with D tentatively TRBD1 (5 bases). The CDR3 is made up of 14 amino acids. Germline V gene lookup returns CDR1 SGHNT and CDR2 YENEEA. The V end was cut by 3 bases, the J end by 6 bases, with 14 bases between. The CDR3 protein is CASSFLAGQAEAFF. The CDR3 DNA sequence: TGTGCCAGCAGCTTTCTTGCAGGGCAGGCTGAAGCTTTCTTT.

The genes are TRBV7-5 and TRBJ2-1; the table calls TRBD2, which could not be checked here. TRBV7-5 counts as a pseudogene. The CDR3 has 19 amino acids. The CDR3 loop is CVRSLVRAWGLAGPNEQFF. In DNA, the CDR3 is TGTGTCAGAAGCTTAGTCAGGGCCTGGGGACTAGCGGGACCCAATGAGCAGTTCTTC.

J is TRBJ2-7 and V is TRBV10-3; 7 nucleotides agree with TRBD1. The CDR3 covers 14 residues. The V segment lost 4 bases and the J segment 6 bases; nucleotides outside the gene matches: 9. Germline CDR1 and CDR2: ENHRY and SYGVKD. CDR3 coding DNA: TGTGCCATCAGTGTAGGAGAGGGGGCCGGCGAGCAGTACTTC. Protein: CAISVGEGAGEQYF.

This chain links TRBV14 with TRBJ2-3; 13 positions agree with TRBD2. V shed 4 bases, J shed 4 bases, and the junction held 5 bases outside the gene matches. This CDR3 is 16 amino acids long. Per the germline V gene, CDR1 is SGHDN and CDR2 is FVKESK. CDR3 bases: TGTGCCAGCAGCCTCCTCGGGACTAGCGGGGCAGATACGCAGTATTTT. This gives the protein CASSLLGTSGADTQYF.

This CDR3 is CSVEGEGAEAFF. The CDR3 DNA is TGCAGCGTTGAAGGCGAGGGCGCTGAAGCTTTCTTT. The V call is TRBV29-1, the J call TRBJ1-1; D unresolved. Trimming took off 1 base at V and 6 bases at J, with 9 bases between the two ends. The germline CDR1 and CDR2 sequences are SQVTM and ANQGSEA. The CDR3 runs to 12 residues. Full variable domain (rest looked up from reference TRBV29-1 and TRBJ1-1): SAVISQKPSRDICQRGTSLTIQCQVDSQVTMMFWYRQQPGQSLTLIATANQGSEATYESGFVIDKFPISRPNLTFSTLTVSNMSPEDSSIYLCSVEGEGAEAFFGQGTRLTVV.

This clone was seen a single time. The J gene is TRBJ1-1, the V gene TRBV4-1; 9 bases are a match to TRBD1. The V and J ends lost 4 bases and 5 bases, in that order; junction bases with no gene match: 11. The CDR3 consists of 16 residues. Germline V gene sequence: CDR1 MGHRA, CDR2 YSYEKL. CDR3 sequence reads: CASSRITTGGRTEAFF. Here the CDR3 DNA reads TGCGCCAGCAGCCGTATAACGACAGGGGGGCGTACTGAAGCTTTCTTT.